This TCR beta chain was captured in a study of shared clonotypes between healthy human individuals. For every subset, genomic DNA was evenly distributed across several immunoSEQ plates. Repertoires were generated with immunoSEQ multiplex PCR, while TCRdb's copy carries only in-frame clones and drops some. The sample yields approximately 1,000,000 clones, about four fifths seen once. CD45RA+ naive and CD45RA-negative memory subsets were separated from CD4+ cells. V lost 3 bases and J lost 0, with 9 bases in between. Germline loops: CDR1 SGHTA, CDR2 FQGNSA. CDR3 length: 14 amino acids. The sequence came from a man aged 18 to 29 in good health. Some clones in this sample may be carry-over from other donors' samples. The sample comprised memory CD4+ T cells from PBMCs. Subset: CD45RA-negative fraction. The chain carries TRBV7-2 and TRBJ2-7; TRBD2 might be the D (5 bases). The CDR3 DNA reads as TGTGCCAGCAGCTTCCGAGAGGGCTCCTACGAGCAGTACTTC. It encodes CASSFREGSYEQYF. Filled out from reference TRBV7-2 and TRBJ2-7, the complete variable domain reads GAGVSQSPSNKVTEKGKDVELRCDPISGHTALYWYRQSLGQGLEFLIYFQGNSAPDKSGLPSDRFSAERTGGSVSTLTIQRTQQEDSAVYLCASSFREGSYEQYFGPGTRLTVT.